This T cell receptor (beta chain) emerged from a study of cytomegalovirus exposure and HLA in healthy donors. General study points: The authors listed about 170 TCR beta chains as cytomegalovirus-associated.

The V gene end was trimmed by 3 bases and the J gene end by 2 bases; junction bases not matched to a gene: 5. Per germline, CDR1 SGHRS and CDR2 YFSETQ. The length of the CDR3 is 14 residues. It was with 60 Vbeta and 13 Jbeta primers that the PCR ran. This table comes from immunoSEQ multiplex PCR, and its TCRdb copy is limited to in-frame clones, with some not included. The data contain roughly 50,000 clones, around 82% of them singletons. With regard to this clone: What it recognizes is unknown.

The V call is TRBV5-1, the J call TRBJ2-7, with 7 bases matching TRBD1. Input material: PBMCs. The clonotype comes from a woman under 30 in good health and CMV-seronegative. CDR3 residues: CASSSGQPPYEQYF. CDR3 DNA sequence: TGCGCCAGCAGCTCGGGACAGCCACCCTACGAGCAGTACTTC.